Below are 27 T cell receptor beta chains sequenced from a single sample in a study of control samples from healthy donors and cancer patients. TCRdb keeps only in-frame clones here, not all; method: immunoSEQ multiplex PCR. The sample carries approximately 140,000 clones, nearly 90% recorded once. The sample comprised PBMCs. The receptors originated from a middle-aged man with head and neck cancer.

J is TRBJ2-1 and V is TRBV5-1; D is perhaps TRBD2 (5 bases). Trimming left V 0 bases short and J 12 bases short, with 10 bases between. The germline V gene has CDR1 SGHRS and CDR2 YFSETQ. The CDR3 is 12 amino acids. CDR3 region: CASSLEVEGQFF. The CDR3 DNA sequence: TGCGCCAGCAGCTTGGAGGTCGAGGGGCAGTTCTTC. Variable domain in full (rest from reference TRBV5-1 and TRBJ2-1): KAGVTQTPRYLIKTRGQQVTLSCSPISGHRSVSWYQQTPGQGLQFLFEYFSETQRNKGNFPGRFSGRQFSNSRSEMNVSTLELGDSALYLCASSLEVEGQFFGPGTRLTVL.

The gene calls are TRBV2 and TRBJ2-3, with D possibly TRBD2 on 7 matching bases. Germline V gene data show CDR1 as SNHLY and CDR2 as FYNNEI. This CDR3 contains 17 residues. Trimming took off 4 bases at V and 4 bases at J, with 21 bases between the two ends. The CDR3 nucleotides read TGTGCCAGCAGTGGGGCCCCCGGGGGGCGTACACCAGATACGCAGTATTTT. Translation: CASSGAPGGRTPDTQYF.

The CDR3 DNA reads TGTGCCAGCAGTTTCACGGGGGGAGGCACAGATACGCAGTATTTT. Translated: CASSFTGGGTDTQYF. V and J are TRBV6-5 and TRBJ2-3, with TRBD2 matching 7 bases. V gave up 4 bases and J gave up 1 base; unmatched junction bases: 5. Germline V gene lookup returns CDR1 MNHEY and CDR2 SVGAGI. This CDR3 region has 15 residues.

The V and J genes are TRBV29-1 and TRBJ1-4; tentative D call: TRBD1 (6 bases). V lost 6 bases, J lost 5 bases, and 13 bases lay in between. CDR1 is SQVTM and CDR2 is ANQGSEA in the germline V gene. The CDR3 sequence is 13 residues long. CDR3 residues: CSVGGGINEKLFF. The CDR3, as DNA: TGCAGCGTGGGGGGCGGCATAAATGAAAAACTGTTTTTT.

This clone was picked up a small number of times. The chain combines TRBV30 with TRBJ2-1, with D possibly TRBD1 on 5 matching bases. In germline, CDR1 is GTSNPN, CDR2 SVGIG (reference sequence). This CDR3 contains 13 residues. Trimming left V 3 bases short and J 1 base short, with 7 bases between. The CDR3 spells CAWSRVSYNEQFF. CDR3 coding DNA: TGTGCCTGGAGCAGGGTATCCTACAATGAGCAGTTCTTC.

The rearrangement links TRBV6-1 to TRBJ2-3; 9 bases are a match to TRBD2. The CDR3 is 17 residues long. Trimming removed 2 bases from V and 4 bases from J; junction bases left unmatched: 10. Germline V gene sequence: CDR1 MNHNS, CDR2 SASEGT. The CDR3: CASSERDSGRSADTQYF. CDR3 nucleotide sequence: TGTGCCAGCAGTGAAAGAGATAGCGGGAGAAGCGCAGATACGCAGTATTTT.

The chain recombines TRBV10-1 with TRBJ1-1; 11 nucleotides line up with TRBD1. V shed 6 bases and J 0 bases; nucleotides not matched to a gene: 3. Per germline, CDR1 WNHNN and CDR2 SYGVQD (reference sequence). The CDR3 covers 15 residues. The CDR3 bases are TGCGCCAGCAGCGCGGACAGGGGGCTGAACACTGAAGCTTTCTTT. Protein sequence: CASSADRGLNTEAFF.

V gene TRBV5-1 combines with J gene TRBJ2-5; the match to TRBD1 covers 9 bases. Germline loops: CDR1 SGHRS, CDR2 YFSETQ. The J segment lost 5 bases and the V segment lost 3 bases, leaving 8 bases of the junction unmatched. This CDR3 spans 15 amino acids. The CDR3 reads CASSWGQGGMETQYF. CDR3 bases: TGCGCCAGCAGCTGGGGACAGGGAGGGATGGAGACCCAGTACTTC.

This sequence joins TRBV5-8 and TRBJ1-1; D uncertain. CDR1 is SGHTS, CDR2 YDEGEE, per germline. V was clipped by 0 bases and J by 0 bases, with 6 bases between them. CDR3 length: 14 residues. CDR3 protein: CASSLVPVNTEAFF. The CDR3 bases are TGTGCCAGCAGCTTGGTCCCAGTGAACACTGAAGCTTTCTTT. Filled out from reference TRBV5-8 and TRBJ1-1, the complete variable domain reads EAGVTQSPTHLIKTRGQQATLRCSPISGHTSVYWYQQALGLGLQFLLWYDEGEERNRGNFPPRFSGRQFPNYSSELNVNALELEDSALYLCASSLVPVNTEAFFGQGTRLTVV.

V is TRBV5-1 and J is TRBJ2-5, with 8 bases aligning to TRBD1. The V gene's germline CDR1 is SGHRS and CDR2 YFSETQ. The CDR3 totals 16 residues. The J segment lost 1 base and the V segment lost 5 bases, leaving 10 bases of the junction unmatched. In nucleotides, the CDR3 is TGCGCCAGCAGTAAGGCAGGGGGCGTGTTCCAAGAGACCCAGTACTTC. Its translation: CASSKAGGVFQETQYF.

This clone was recorded only once. The J gene is TRBJ1-1, the V gene TRBV5-1; TRBD1 matches at 8 bases. V trimming: 0 bases; J trimming: 1 base; junction bases outside the gene matches: 8. CDR3 length: 17 amino acids. The germline V gene has CDR1 SGHRS and CDR2 YFSETQ. The CDR3 reads CASSLGLWTGTNTEAFF. CDR3 nucleotides: TGCGCCAGCAGCTTGGGGTTGTGGACAGGGACGAACACTGAAGCTTTCTTT.

The genes are TRBV5-1 and TRBJ2-5; D possibly corresponds to TRBD2 (5 bases). The germline V gene has CDR1 SGHRS and CDR2 YFSETQ. Trimming left V 2 bases short and J 5 bases short, with 7 bases between. The CDR3 has 12 amino acids. CDR3 sequence reads: CASSFTGETQYF. The CDR3, as DNA: TGCGCCAGCAGCTTTACGGGGGAGACCCAGTACTTC.

The chain employs TRBV5-1 and TRBJ1-5; D perhaps matches TRBD1 (6 bases). Germline values: CDR1 SGHRS, CDR2 YFSETQ. V shed 2 bases and J shed 3 bases, with 15 bases lying between them. This CDR3 is built from 16 residues. In DNA, the CDR3 is TGCGCCAGCAGCTTTGGGGAGGCAGGGGTCAATCAGCCCCAGCATTTT. Protein product: CASSFGEAGVNQPQHF.

The chain carries TRBV9 and TRBJ2-7, with D hard to call. Between the trimmed V and J ends, which lost 0 bases and 1 base, there was a span of 8 bases. This CDR3 is 14 amino acids long. CDR1 and CDR2 (germline): SGDLS, YYNGEE. CDR3 sequence reads: CASSVGKVSYEQYF. The CDR3 DNA reads TGTGCCAGCAGCGTAGGTAAGGTTTCCTACGAGCAGTACTTC.

This clone appeared once. The junction shows a germline mismatch at one end, possibly a read error. The chain joins TRBV28 to TRBJ2-5; 10 nucleotides match TRBD1. This CDR3 has 19 residues. Per germline, CDR1 MDHEN and CDR2 SYDVKM. CDR3 in amino acids: CGSAAYGQGVSVGQETQYF. Here the CDR3 DNA reads TGCGGAAGCGCAGCCTACGGACAGGGGGTTAGCGTGGGCCAAGAGACCCAGTACTTC.

The chain couples TRBV27 to TRBJ2-5; 10 nucleotides agree with TRBD2. The ends lost 4 bases at V and 4 bases at J; junction bases unmatched: 6. This CDR3 region has 15 residues. Germline loops: CDR1 MNHEY, CDR2 SMNVEV (reference sequence). CDR3 in amino acids: CASSSSLAGAETQYF. DNA for the CDR3: TGTGCCAGCAGTTCATCGCTAGCGGGGGCAGAGACCCAGTACTTC.

V and J are TRBV20-1 and TRBJ2-7; possibly TRBD1 for D (6 bases). V lost 4 bases and J lost 7, with 11 bases in between. The germline gives CDR1 DFQATT, CDR2 SNEGSKA (reference sequence). The CDR3 extends over 11 amino acids. The CDR3 DNA reads TGCAGTGCTACCCCAGGGGATGAGCAGTACTTC. Translating it yields CSATPGDEQYF.

Only a few counts were recorded for this clone. The chain recombines TRBV15 with TRBJ2-1; 9 nucleotides agree with TRBD2. Trimming removed 3 bases from V and 6 bases from J; junction bases left unmatched: 9. The CDR3 covers 16 residues. Germline CDR1 LNHNV, CDR2 YYDKDF (reference sequence). CDR3 loop: CATSRNLGGGVNEQFF. Written as DNA, the CDR3 is TGTGCCACCAGCAGGAATTTGGGCGGGGGGGTCAATGAGCAGTTCTTC.

V is TRBV4-2 and J is TRBJ2-7; 8 bases line up with TRBD1. The V gene end was trimmed by 0 bases and the J gene end by 3 bases; junction bases not matched to a gene: 13. Germline lookup yields CDR1 LGHNA and CDR2 YNFKEQ. The CDR3 contains 18 residues. CDR3 in DNA: TGTGCCAGCAGCCAAGATCGCTCCTCGGGTACAGGGGGCTACGAGCAGTACTTC. Protein product: CASSQDRSSGTGGYEQYF.

The sample holds a few counts of this clone. The chain links TRBV7-9 to TRBJ2-5; D may match TRBD1 or TRBD2 (5 bases each). Germline CDR1 and CDR2: SEHNR and FQNEAQ (reference sequence). The CDR3 spans 13 residues. The V gene lost 6 bases and the J gene lost 4 bases, with 12 bases spanning the gap. In nucleotides, the CDR3 is TGTGCCAGCAGGTTCGAGGGGCCAGAGACCCAGTACTTC. Translating it yields CASRFEGPETQYF.

V is TRBV5-4 and J is TRBJ1-1; TRBD1 agrees at 9 bases. V gave up 3 bases and J gave up 4 bases; unmatched junction bases: 7. Per the germline V gene, CDR1 is SGHNT and CDR2 is YYREEE (reference sequence). This CDR3 spans 15 amino acids. This CDR3 is CASSYPTGGTTEAFF. In DNA form, the CDR3 reads TGTGCCAGCAGCTACCCGACAGGGGGGACCACTGAAGCTTTCTTT.

The J gene is TRBJ2-1, the V gene TRBV6-2 or TRBV6-3; a weak D match, TRBD1 (7 bases). The V end lost 6 bases, the J end lost 6 bases, and 15 bases lay between the germline ends. CDR3 length: 14 amino acids. Germline V lookup: CDR1 MNHEY, CDR2 SVGEGT. The CDR3 bases are TGTGCCAGCAGCTTTTTCCAGGGGGGCAATGAGCAGTTCTTC. Translating it yields CASSFFQGGNEQFF.

V gene TRBV4-2 combines with J gene TRBJ2-3; the match to TRBD2 covers 7 bases. J was trimmed by 2 bases and V by 3 bases; bases with no gene match: 5. The germline V gene encodes CDR1 LGHNA and CDR2 YNFKEQ. The CDR3 totals 15 residues. CDR3 bases: TGTGCCAGCAGCCAGGAGACTAGCATCACAGATACGCAGTATTTT. Protein product: CASSQETSITDTQYF.

This chain uses TRBV18 with TRBJ2-7; D gene ambiguous. Germline-derived CDR1 and CDR2 are KGHSH and LQKENI. The CDR3 has 14 residues. V was clipped by 1 base and J by 2 bases, with 9 bases between them. CDR3 bases: TGTGCCAGCTCACCACGAGAGGAAACCTACGAGCAGTACTTC. This gives the protein CASSPREETYEQYF.

The chain links TRBV28 to TRBJ2-5, with 7 bases lining up with TRBD1. Unmatched junction bases numbered 5, after V lost 7 bases and J lost 3 bases. This CDR3 contains 13 residues. Germline V gene lookup returns CDR1 MDHEN and CDR2 SYDVKM. The CDR3 sequence is CASTLGTEETQYF. CDR3 sequence (DNA): TGTGCCAGCACCTTGGGGACAGAAGAGACCCAGTACTTC.

The chain employs TRBV29-1 and TRBJ2-7; D remains unclear. Germline CDR1 reads SQVTM; CDR2 reads ANQGSEA. V was pared by 4 bases and J by 3 bases, with 10 bases between. There are 12 residues in the CDR3. CDR3 residues: CSVVVQGYEQYF. Here the CDR3 DNA reads TGCAGCGTTGTTGTTCAAGGCTACGAGCAGTACTTC.

This rearrangement joins TRBV18 to TRBJ2-3; D ambiguous. Between the trimmed V and J ends, which lost 3 bases and 2 bases, there was a span of 3 bases. In germline, CDR1 is KGHSH, CDR2 LQKENI. This CDR3 region has 12 residues. The chain's CDR3 is CASSPTTDTQYF. CDR3 bases: TGTGCCAGCTCACCTACCACAGATACGCAGTATTTT.